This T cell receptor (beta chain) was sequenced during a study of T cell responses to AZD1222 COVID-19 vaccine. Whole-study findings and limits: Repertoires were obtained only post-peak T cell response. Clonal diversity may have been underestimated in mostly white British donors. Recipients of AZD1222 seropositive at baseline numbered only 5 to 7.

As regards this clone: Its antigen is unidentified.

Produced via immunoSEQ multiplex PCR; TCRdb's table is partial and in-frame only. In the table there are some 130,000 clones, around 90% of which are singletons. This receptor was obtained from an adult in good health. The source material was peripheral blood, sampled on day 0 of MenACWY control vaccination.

The CDR3, as DNA: TGCGCCAGCAGCTTCGGGGTTACATCTGAAGCTTTCTTT. Translated, it gives CASSFGVTSEAFF. The V gene is TRBV5-1, the J gene TRBJ1-1; D ambiguous. The germline CDR1 and CDR2 sequences are SGHRS and YFSETQ. The CDR3 covers 13 residues. The V and J ends lost 2 bases and 6 bases respectively, with 11 bases between them.